One sample yielded the 27 T cell receptor beta chains listed below, sequenced in a study of shared clonotypes between healthy human individuals. Method: immunoSEQ multiplex PCR; TCRdb's copy keeps in-frame clones and lacks some. Counted here are millions of clones, about 95% occurring once; the ten biggest clones make up more than 0.1%. The specimen sequenced was naive CD4+ T cells sorted from blood. The subset denotes: CD45RA+ positively selected. The receptors were gathered from a man between 18 and 35 years old in good health.

The V call is TRBV2, the J call TRBJ2-1, with TRBD2 matching over 7 bases. CDR3 length: 13 amino acids. V shed 7 bases and J 9 bases; nucleotides not matched to a gene: 9. Germline values: CDR1 SNHLY, CDR2 FYNNEI. The CDR3 loop is CASTPGLSPEQFF. The CDR3 nucleotides read TGTGCCAGCACCCCGGGACTAAGCCCTGAGCAGTTCTTC.

V and J are TRBV9 and TRBJ2-2; 9 nucleotides agree with TRBD1. The CDR3 has 15 residues. With V trimmed by 4 bases and J by 5 bases, 6 bases remained unmatched. In germline, CDR1 is SGDLS, CDR2 YYNGEE. This CDR3 reads CASSTGQGYTGELFF. CDR3 nucleotide sequence: TGTGCCAGCAGCACCGGACAGGGGTATACCGGGGAGCTGTTTTTT.

This clone appeared a single time. This chain joins TRBV9 and TRBJ2-2, with 7 positions matching TRBD2. The germline V gene encodes CDR1 SGDLS and CDR2 YYNGEE. Trimming took 7 bases from V and 1 from J; bases not matched to a gene: 4. The CDR3 contains 14 residues. CDR3 loop: CASRASGNTGELFF. The CDR3 DNA is TGTGCCAGCCGGGCTAGCGGGAACACCGGGGAGCTGTTTTTT.

The chain joins TRBV6-6 to TRBJ1-1; tentatively, D is TRBD1 (5 bases). The CDR3 length is 15 residues. The ends were cut back, 5 bases at V and 4 bases at J, with 17 bases in the middle. Germline CDR1 reads MNHNY; CDR2 reads SVGAGI (reference sequence). The CDR3 reads CASSRGPRLGTEAFF. The CDR3 coding sequence is TGTGCCAGCAGTCGGGGACCTCGCCTGGGCACTGAAGCTTTCTTT.

Points on this clone: At the DNA level, this CDR3 is encoded by other sequences in the same sample as well. CDR3 in amino acids: CASSPNRADTQYF. In DNA, the CDR3 is TGTGCCAGCTCACCGAACAGGGCAGATACGCAGTATTTT. The rearrangement links TRBV18 to TRBJ2-3; perhaps TRBD1 as D (6 bases). The CDR3 contains 13 residues. V was trimmed by 3 bases and J by 4 bases, leaving 8 bases between them. CDR1 is KGHSH, CDR2 LQKENI, per germline. Full variable domain (missing parts from reference TRBV18 and TRBJ2-3): NAGVMQNPRHLVRRRGQEARLRCSPMKGHSHVYWYRQLPEEGLKFMVYLQKENIIDESGMPKERFSAEFPKEGPSILRIQQVVRGDSAAYFCASSPNRADTQYFGPGTRLTVL.

The chain couples TRBV7-9 to TRBJ1-1, with no clear D. Germline V gene sequence: CDR1 SEHNR, CDR2 FQNEAQ (reference sequence). The CDR3 is made up of 15 amino acids. The V gene lost 0 bases and the J gene lost 0 bases, with 8 bases spanning the gap. The CDR3 sequence is CASSLATVMNTEAFF. The CDR3, as DNA: TGTGCCAGCAGCTTAGCTACAGTCATGAACACTGAAGCTTTCTTT.

The chain links TRBV7-9 to TRBJ2-7; TRBD2 agrees at 13 bases. V dropped 5 bases and J dropped 3; count of bases not matched to a gene: 7. The CDR3 extends over 16 amino acids. From germline, CDR1 is SEHNR and CDR2 FQNEAQ (reference sequence). CDR3 bases: TGTGCCAGCAGCCCTCGACTAGCGGGGGGCTTCTACGAGCAGTACTTC. It encodes CASSPRLAGGFYEQYF.

This clone has more than one count but fewer than ten. This chain joins TRBV28 and TRBJ1-2; D is possibly TRBD1 (5 bases). Germline V gene sequence: CDR1 MDHEN, CDR2 SYDVKM. V lost 10 bases and J lost 6, with 9 bases in between. The CDR3 has 10 residues. The chain's CDR3 is CATGANGYTF. The CDR3 DNA reads as TGTGCCACCGGGGCAAATGGCTACACCTTC.

A word on this clone: This clone may be a read error of a much larger clone one base away. V usage is TRBV10-3 and J usage is TRBJ2-2; D unclear. The CDR3 contains 12 residues. CDR1 and CDR2 from the germline V gene are ENHRY and SYGVKD. V lost 4 bases, J lost 2 bases, and 2 bases lay in between. In DNA, the CDR3 is TGTGCCATCAGTGGAAACACCGGGGAGCTGTTTTTT. Protein sequence: CAISGNTGELFF.

On this clone itself: The sample carries other DNA sequences with the same CDR3. The chain uses TRBV5-1 and TRBJ2-7; 8 bases are shared with TRBD1. V dropped 3 bases and J dropped 1; count of bases not matched to a gene: 3. The CDR3 has 14 amino acids. The germline CDR1 and CDR2 sequences are SGHRS and YFSETQ. The CDR3 nucleotides are TGCGCCAGCAGCTACGACAGGGGATCCTACGAGCAGTACTTC. It codes for CASSYDRGSYEQYF. The whole variable domain, filled in from reference TRBV5-1 and TRBJ2-7, reads KAGVTQTPRYLIKTRGQQVTLSCSPISGHRSVSWYQQTPGQGLQFLFEYFSETQRNKGNFPGRFSGRQFSNSRSEMNVSTLELGDSALYLCASSYDRGSYEQYFGPGTRLTVT.

V gene TRBV5-1 combines with J gene TRBJ1-1; tentatively, D is TRBD1 (6 bases). Trimming cost V 0 bases and J 1 base, with 10 bases left between them. In germline, CDR1 is SGHRS, CDR2 YFSETQ. This CDR3 has 15 residues. This chain's CDR3 is CASSLEPGANTEAFF. The DNA of the CDR3 is TGCGCCAGCAGCTTGGAACCGGGGGCGAACACTGAAGCTTTCTTT.

About this clone: The same CDR3 can be traced to other DNA sequences in this sample. The J gene is TRBJ2-5, the V gene TRBV11-2; 7 positions agree with TRBD2. The CDR3 length is 14 residues. Trimming cost V 3 bases and J 1 base; bases outside gene matches: 2. Germline V gene lookup returns CDR1 SGHAT and CDR2 FQNNGV. As DNA, the CDR3 is TGTGCCAGCAGCTTGACGGGGGGCCAAGAGACCCAGTACTTC. Translating gives CASSLTGGQETQYF.

The table lists this clone with a count of one. Here the CDR3 reads CASRGTNEETQYF. CDR3 DNA sequence: TGCGCCAGCAGGGGGACAAACGAAGAGACCCAGTACTTC. The rearrangement uses TRBV5-1 and TRBJ2-5; D perhaps matches TRBD1 (6 bases). CDR1 and CDR2 from the germline V gene are SGHRS and YFSETQ. The ends were cut back, 5 bases at V and 3 bases at J, with 11 bases in the middle. The CDR3 is made up of 13 amino acids.

This sequence joins TRBV4-2 and TRBJ2-3, with 8 positions matching TRBD1. The V and J ends lost 3 bases and 8 bases, in that order; junction bases with no gene match: 10. The CDR3 consists of 15 residues. Germline CDR1 LGHNA, CDR2 YNFKEQ. The CDR3 spells CASSHVGQGEGTQYF. The DNA for the CDR3 is TGTGCCAGCAGCCACGTTGGACAGGGAGAGGGTACGCAGTATTTT.

V gene TRBV6-5 combines with J gene TRBJ2-5; no firm D call. There are 13 residues in the CDR3. Germline-derived CDR1 and CDR2 are MNHEY and SVGAGI. Trimming took off 7 bases at V and 1 base at J, with 10 bases between the two ends. The CDR3: CASTKPSQETQYF. DNA for the CDR3: TGTGCCAGCACCAAACCCTCCCAAGAGACCCAGTACTTC.

The chain links TRBV25-1 to TRBJ1-2, with D maybe TRBD1 (6 bases). Germline CDR1 is MGHDK and CDR2 is SYGVNS. The CDR3 covers 15 residues. V lost 1 base and J lost 4, with 13 bases in between. CDR3 protein: CASSESGGRLYGYTF. For the CDR3, the DNA is TGTGCCAGCAGTGAATCTGGGGGGCGCCTCTATGGCTACACCTTC.

In regard to this clone: A junction boundary mismatches the germline segment, possibly from a read error. J is TRBJ1-1 and V is TRBV9; D is undetermined. The length of the CDR3 is 13 residues. Germline V lookup: CDR1 SGDLS, CDR2 YYNGEE. The CDR3: CASSVAGNSEAFF. CDR3 nucleotides: TGTGCCAGCAGCGTAGCTGGGAACTCTGAAGCTTTCTTT.

The chain employs TRBV10-3 and TRBJ2-7; a possible D gene is TRBD2 (5 bases). The CDR3 is 12 amino acids. Germline V gene lookup returns CDR1 ENHRY and CDR2 SYGVKD. Trimming removed 8 bases at V and 5 bases at J, with 13 bases between. The CDR3 nucleotides read TGTGCCATCCGCGGAGGATCTCACGAGCAGTACTTC. Translation gives CAIRGGSHEQYF.

The chain uses TRBV10-3 and TRBJ2-1; possibly TRBD1 for D (6 bases). Germline CDR1 ENHRY, CDR2 SYGVKD. Trimming stripped 3 bases from V and 1 base from J, with 13 bases between. This CDR3 has 16 residues. The CDR3 nucleotides are TGTGCCATCAGTGACCCCAGGGGCGGATCCTACAATGAGCAGTTCTTC. It specifies CAISDPRGGSYNEQFF.

The rearrangement links TRBV10-2 to TRBJ2-7; D is unclear. Germline V gives CDR1 WSHSY, CDR2 SAAADI. The CDR3 is made up of 11 amino acids. V was cut by 2 bases and J by 7 bases, with 6 bases left in between. In nucleotides, the CDR3 is TGCGCCAGCAGTGAGGAGTATGAGCAGTACTTC. Its translation: CASSEEYEQYF.

The J gene is TRBJ2-1, the V gene TRBV4-3; D unresolved. The V and J ends lost 6 bases and 10 bases respectively, with 10 bases between them. Germline V CDR1 and CDR2: LGHNA, YSLEER. The CDR3 length is 11 residues. CDR3 region: CASSREGEQFF. For the CDR3, the DNA is TGCGCCAGCAGTCGAGAAGGGGAGCAGTTCTTC.

The rearrangement joins TRBV7-9 to TRBJ1-4, with D hard to call. The CDR3 length is 14 residues. Germline-derived CDR1 and CDR2 are SEHNR and FQNEAQ (reference sequence). The ends were cut back, 8 bases at V and 4 bases at J, with 14 bases in the middle. Here the CDR3 DNA reads TGTGCCAGCGGTGTGGGAGGTAATAATGAAAAACTGTTTTTT. Encoded protein: CASGVGGNNEKLFF.

The chain is built from TRBV10-3 and TRBJ2-5; no clear D. Germline V gene lookup returns CDR1 ENHRY and CDR2 SYGVKD. Trimming removed 3 bases at V and 2 bases at J, with 4 bases between. The CDR3 is 12 amino acids. The CDR3 DNA follows: TGTGCCATCAGTGACGCACAAGAGACCCAGTACTTC. Protein: CAISDAQETQYF.

V gene TRBV6-1 combines with J gene TRBJ2-2; TRBD2 matches 8 bases. The CDR3 runs 15 residues. V dropped 7 bases and J dropped 6; count of bases not matched to a gene: 10. Germline V CDR1 and CDR2: MNHNS, SASEGT. CDR3 region: CASTKGSGAPGELFF. The CDR3 DNA follows: TGTGCCAGCACGAAGGGTAGCGGGGCCCCCGGGGAGCTGTTTTTT.

This chain links TRBV28 with TRBJ2-7; D tentatively reads TRBD1 or TRBD2 (6 bases each). The CDR3 consists of 16 residues. The V gene lost 6 bases and the J gene lost 5 bases, with 23 bases spanning the gap. Germline loops: CDR1 MDHEN, CDR2 SYDVKM. DNA of the CDR3: TGTGCCAGCAGAGGCGAATGGAGAGGGGGGTTTGACGAGCAGTACTTC. Its translation: CASRGEWRGGFDEQYF.

For this clone: Different DNA sequences within this sample yield the same CDR3. J is TRBJ2-7 and V is TRBV5-1; 7 bases are shared with TRBD2. V shed 4 bases and J 2 bases; nucleotides not matched to a gene: 3. The CDR3 has 13 amino acids. CDR1 is SGHRS, CDR2 YFSETQ, per germline. Here the CDR3 reads CASSPGLAYEQYF. CDR3 in DNA: TGCGCCAGCAGCCCCGGACTAGCCTACGAGCAGTACTTC.

The V call is TRBV7-9, the J call TRBJ1-3; 8 nucleotides align to TRBD1. The CDR3 consists of 17 residues. The germline V gene has CDR1 SEHNR and CDR2 FQNEAQ (reference sequence). V shed 5 bases and J 0 bases; nucleotides not matched to a gene: 9. CDR3 nucleotides: TGTGCCAGCAGCGGCCGGGACAGGATCTACTCTGGAAACACCATATATTTT. It is translated as CASSGRDRIYSGNTIYF.